Following are 15 T cell receptor beta chains from one sample sequenced in a study of T cells in Graves' hyperthyroidism and ophthalmopathy. Amplified TCR beta CDR3 regions came from RNA transcripts. HTBI primers were the set used in a first-round RT-PCR of the TCR CDR3. In TCRdb, the multiplex PCR reads were re-called with MiXCR into one record per CDR3 protein. The data contain over 700,000 distinct CDR3 sequences, over 35% of them seen just once; the ten biggest clones take up 7.5% to 9.5%. The sequenced sample consisted of blood. The receptor source for this set is a man aged 18-30 years with Graves' hyperthyroidism.

This clonotype showed up just a few times. This chain joins TRBV10-3 and TRBJ1-2, with 9 bases aligning to TRBD1. CDR1 and CDR2 from the germline V gene are ENHRY and SYGVKD. CDR3 size: 14 residues. V shed 10 bases and J 2 bases; nucleotides not matched to a gene: 8. CDR3 amino acids: CASKGQGTNYGYTF. The CDR3 DNA reads as TGTGCCAGCAAAGGACAGGGGACGAACTATGGCTACACCTTC.

This clonotype has just a few counts. V usage is TRBV7-2 and J usage is TRBJ1-2; the D gene is possibly TRBD1 (6 bases). Germline lookup yields CDR1 SGHTA and CDR2 FQGNSA. V was clipped by 6 bases and J by 0 bases, with 14 bases between them. This CDR3 region has 15 residues. CDR3 DNA: TGTGCCAGCAGAGGGGGGGCTAACTCTAACTATGGCTACACCTTC. Translation: CASRGGANSNYGYTF. The variable domain in full, completed from reference TRBV7-2 and TRBJ1-2, reads GAGVSQSPSNKVTEKGKDVELRCDPISGHTALYWYRQSLGQGLEFLIYFQGNSAPDKSGLPSDRFSAERTGGSVSTLTIQRTQQEDSAVYLCASRGGANSNYGYTFGSGTRLTVV.

This clonotype was detected only a few times. The V gene is TRBV29-1, the J gene TRBJ2-7, with 11 nucleotides matching TRBD2. The V gene end was trimmed by 3 bases and the J gene end by 4 bases; junction bases not matched to a gene: 5. CDR3 length: 14 residues. In germline, CDR1 is SQVTM, CDR2 ANQGSEA. CDR3 region: CSVEPTSGTYEQYF. CDR3 coding DNA: TGCAGCGTTGAGCCGACTAGCGGGACTTACGAGCAGTACTTC.

The chain links TRBV7-9 to TRBJ2-7, with D perhaps being TRBD1 or TRBD2 (7 bases each). The V end was cut by 5 bases, the J end by 3 bases, with 14 bases between. CDR3 size: 14 residues. Per the germline V gene, CDR1 is SEHNR and CDR2 is FQNEAQ (reference sequence). This CDR3 reads CASSPTGTNYEQYF. The CDR3 nucleotides are TGTGCCAGCAGCCCGACAGGGACTAACTACGAGCAGTACTTC.

This chain connects TRBV4-1 to TRBJ2-6; TRBD1 matches at 8 bases. J was trimmed by 1 base and V by 1 base; bases with no gene match: 3. The CDR3 has 17 amino acids. The germline gives CDR1 MGHRA, CDR2 YSYEKL. The CDR3, as DNA: TGCGCCAGCAGCCAAGGACAGGGGCGGTCTGGGGCCAACGTCCTGACTTTC. This sequence encodes CASSQGQGRSGANVLTF.

In its sample, this clonotype was seen many times. J is TRBJ1-2 and V is TRBV10-3; D perhaps matches TRBD1 (6 bases). There are 12 residues in the CDR3. Trimming cost V 7 bases and J 4 bases, with 10 bases left between them. Germline V gene sequence: CDR1 ENHRY, CDR2 SYGVKD. Here the CDR3 DNA reads TGTGCCATCAAACAGGGAGGCTATGGCTACACCTTC. Translating gives CAIKQGGYGYTF.

The rearrangement joins TRBV19 to TRBJ1-5; D not resolved. This CDR3 has 13 amino acids. The V and J ends lost 7 bases and 5 bases respectively, with 12 bases between them. Looked up from germline, CDR1 is LNHDA and CDR2 is SQIVND (reference sequence). Here the CDR3 DNA reads TGTGCCAGTAAAACTTCAATTTATCAGCCCCAGCATTTT. Translated, it gives CASKTSIYQPQHF.

This clonotype was observed many times. This chain joins TRBV9 and TRBJ2-5, with 11 bases matching TRBD2. CDR3 size: 15 residues. The trim removed 6 bases at V and 3 bases at J, leaving 7 bases unmatched. The germline V gene has CDR1 SGDLS and CDR2 YYNGEE. The CDR3 DNA reads TGTGCCAGCACCTTAGCGGGAGGGCCCAAAGAGACCCAGTACTTC. Protein product: CASTLAGGPKETQYF.

The chain couples TRBV7-2 to TRBJ1-4; perhaps TRBD1 as D (6 bases). The V gene lost 5 bases and the J gene lost 8 bases, with 15 bases spanning the gap. This CDR3 region has 14 residues. Per germline, CDR1 SGHTA and CDR2 FQGNSA. CDR3 nucleotide sequence: TGTGCCAGCAGCCCTCTCGGGACATCCGAAAAACTGTTTTTT. This gives the protein CASSPLGTSEKLFF.

This chain uses TRBV12-3 or TRBV12-4 with TRBJ2-6; D gene unclear. There are 11 residues in the CDR3. V was shortened by 1 base and J by 9 bases, with 1 base between the two germline ends. The CDR3 loop is CASSLGNVLTF. CDR3 nucleotides: TGTGCCAGCAGTTTAGGCAACGTCCTGACTTTC.

In regard to this clonotype: A much larger clone sits a single nucleotide away, making a read error possible. J is TRBJ1-1 and V is TRBV15; D not resolved. The germline V and J ends were trimmed by 2 bases and 4 bases, with 14 bases remaining between them. This CDR3 region has 15 residues. Germline V gene sequence: CDR1 LNHNV, CDR2 YYDKDF (reference sequence). CDR3: CATSRLREKFTEAFF. In DNA form, the CDR3 reads TGTGCCACCAGCAGACTAAGGGAGAAGTTCACTGAAGCTTTCTTT. Together with reference TRBV15 and TRBJ1-1, the CDR3 gives the full variable domain: DAMVIQNPRYQVTQFGKPVTLSCSQTLNHNVMYWYQQKSSQAPKLLFHYYDKDFNNEADTPDNFQSRRPNTSFCFLDIRSPGLGDTAMYLCATSRLREKFTEAFFGQGTRLTVV.

This clonotype was seen at least ten times. V is TRBV10-3 and J is TRBJ1-1; D is unresolved. V lost 0 bases and J lost 3, with 11 bases in between. Germline CDR1 reads ENHRY; CDR2 reads SYGVKD. The length of the CDR3 is 15 residues. CDR3 amino acids: CAISESTVGDTEAFF. CDR3 DNA sequence: TGTGCCATCAGTGAGTCAACAGTTGGGGACACTGAAGCTTTCTTT.

At least ten counts were recorded for this clonotype. V and J are TRBV10-3 and TRBJ1-3; D not resolved. Germline-derived CDR1 and CDR2 are ENHRY and SYGVKD. Trimming cost V 2 bases and J 1 base, with 3 bases left between them. The CDR3 consists of 13 residues. The CDR3 sequence: CAISERSGNTIYF. CDR3 nucleotides: TGTGCCATCAGTGAGAGGTCTGGAAACACCATATATTTT.

This chain joins TRBV7-9 and TRBJ1-1, with 10 bases matching TRBD1. Germline assignment: CDR1 SEHNR and CDR2 FQNEAQ (reference sequence). The length of the CDR3 is 16 residues. Germline trimming cut 5 bases from V and 2 bases from J; bases unmatched to any gene: 8. This CDR3 is CASSRLGQGENTEAFF. CDR3 nucleotides: TGTGCCAGCAGCCGCCTTGGACAGGGGGAAAACACTGAAGCTTTCTTT.

The CDR3 here is CASSQGPVELVETQYF. The CDR3 DNA is TGCGCCAGCAGCCAAGGCCCGGTTGAGTTAGTGGAGACCCAGTACTTC. V and J are TRBV4-1 and TRBJ2-5; D unresolved. Trimming removed 1 base at V and 5 bases at J, with 17 bases between. The CDR3 length is 16 residues. Germline V lookup: CDR1 MGHRA, CDR2 YSYEKL.